The sequence of this TCR beta chain was determined in a study of CDR3 diversity in severe acne. Germline CDR1 and CDR2: SGHNT and YENEEA. CDR3 size: 19 residues. With respect to this clonotype: A much larger clone is a single base away; this may be a read error.

One entry per CDR3 protein, called by TCRdb with MiXCR from the PCR reads. The table lists 100,000 or so distinct CDR3 sequences, roughly half of them singletons. This sequence joins TRBV11-3 and TRBJ2-3; 8 nucleotides line up with TRBD2. This clonotype was sampled from a male donor with acne. Sequencing was performed on blood. The CDR3 DNA reads as TGTGCCTGCAGCTTAGTCCCAGTGGGTAGCTGGCGGGAGGCAGATACGCAGTATTTT. Translated, it gives CACSLVPVGSWREADTQYF.